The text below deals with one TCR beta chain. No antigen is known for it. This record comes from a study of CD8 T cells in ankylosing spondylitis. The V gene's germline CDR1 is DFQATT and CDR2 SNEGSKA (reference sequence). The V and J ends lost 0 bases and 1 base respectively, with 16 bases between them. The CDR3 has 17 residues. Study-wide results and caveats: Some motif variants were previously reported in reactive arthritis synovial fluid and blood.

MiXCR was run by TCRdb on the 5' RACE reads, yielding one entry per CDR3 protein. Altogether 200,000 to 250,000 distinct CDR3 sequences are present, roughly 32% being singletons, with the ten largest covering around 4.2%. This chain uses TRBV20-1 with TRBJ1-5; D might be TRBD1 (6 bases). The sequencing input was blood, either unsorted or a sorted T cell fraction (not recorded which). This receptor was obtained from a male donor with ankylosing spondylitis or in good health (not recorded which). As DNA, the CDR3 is TGCAGTGCTAGAGATTATACGGGGGCGAGGAGCAATCAGCCCCAGCATTTT. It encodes CSARDYTGARSNQPQHF.